Each of the 32 T cell receptor beta chains below was sequenced from the same sample in a study of T cell responses to AZD1222 COVID-19 vaccine. The assay was immunoSEQ multiplex PCR, and TCRdb's table has in-frame clones only and misses some. Of 150,000 to 200,000 clones in the sample, approximately 94% were seen once. This specimen consisted of peripheral blood, obtained on day 0 of AZD1222 vaccination. These receptors originate from an adult in good health.

This chain uses TRBV19 with TRBJ2-3, with TRBD2 as a possible D gene (6 bases). The CDR3 loop spans 14 amino acids. Trimming removed 1 base at V and 2 bases at J, with 7 bases between. In germline, CDR1 is LNHDA, CDR2 SQIVND (reference sequence). CDR3 in DNA: TGTGCCAGTAGTATAGGGGACTCCACAGATACGCAGTATTTT. It encodes CASSIGDSTDTQYF. Full variable domain (rest looked up from reference TRBV19 and TRBJ2-3): DGGITQSPKYLFRKEGQNVTLSCEQNLNHDAMYWYRQDPGQGLRLIYYSQIVNDFQKGDIAEGYSVSREKKESFPLTVTSAQKNPTAFYLCASSIGDSTDTQYFGPGTRLTVL.

The chain links TRBV5-8 to TRBJ1-5; no reliable D call. The CDR3 is 16 amino acids. Germline lookup yields CDR1 SGHTS and CDR2 YDEGEE. Trimming took off 0 bases at V and 1 base at J, with 11 bases between the two ends. The CDR3 DNA is TGTGCCAGCAGCTTGGCCTCGGGGATAAGCAATCAGCCCCAGCATTTT. It codes for CASSLASGISNQPQHF.

The V gene is TRBV28, the J gene TRBJ2-7, with 9 nucleotides matching TRBD2. The germline V gene encodes CDR1 MDHEN and CDR2 SYDVKM. Trimming took 5 bases from V and 7 from J; bases not matched to a gene: 15. The CDR3 spans 16 residues. The CDR3 DNA reads TGTGCCAGCAGTGGGGGCCCTGCGGGAGGGCCATGGGAGCAGTACTTC. Its protein product is CASSGGPAGGPWEQYF.

The rearrangement links TRBV2 to TRBJ2-7, with D possibly TRBD2 on 5 matching bases. Between the trimmed V and J ends, which lost 7 bases and 3 bases, there was a span of 13 bases. Germline CDR1 SNHLY, CDR2 FYNNEI. The CDR3 covers 13 residues. The CDR3 DNA is TGTGCCAGCAACCTAGCCCGAAACTACGAGCAGTACTTC. Residues: CASNLARNYEQYF.

This clone has a handful of counts. CDR3 nucleotide sequence: TGCGCCAGCAGCTTGAGTCTGGACTTTTCCTCTGGAAACACCATATATTTT. Protein product: CASSLSLDFSSGNTIYF. The rearrangement links TRBV5-1 to TRBJ1-3; D gene ambiguous. Trimming shortened V by 1 base and J by 0 bases, and 14 bases separated the two germline ends. This CDR3 has 17 residues. Germline CDR1 is SGHRS and CDR2 is YFSETQ.

In its sample, this clone was seen a few times. J is TRBJ2-2 and V is TRBV6-1; D may be TRBD2 (5 bases). The CDR3 has 15 residues. CDR1 is MNHNS, CDR2 SASEGT, per germline. Trimming stripped 0 bases from V and 3 bases from J, with 8 bases between. For the CDR3, the DNA is TGTGCCAGCAGTGAAGCGCCCGGGGACACCGGGGAGCTGTTTTTT. This codes for CASSEAPGDTGELFF.

The chain combines TRBV7-8 with TRBJ1-5; a weak D match, TRBD1 (6 bases). V was trimmed by 0 bases and J by 6 bases, leaving 12 bases between them. From germline, CDR1 is SGHVS and CDR2 FQNEAQ. The CDR3 has 15 residues. The CDR3 nucleotides read TGTGCCAGCAGCTTAGCGGGGGGCGCGACTCAGCCCCAGCATTTT. This gives the protein CASSLAGGATQPQHF.

The genes are TRBV12-3 or TRBV12-4 and TRBJ2-1; 11 bases line up with TRBD2. The trim removed 3 bases at V and 9 bases at J, leaving 1 base unmatched. This CDR3 is built from 13 residues. The CDR3 DNA reads TGTGCCAGCAGTTTCGGGACTAGCGGTGAGCAGTTCTTC. Translated: CASSFGTSGEQFF.

V usage is TRBV4-1 and J usage is TRBJ1-5; D is possibly TRBD1 (5 bases). The CDR3 extends over 17 amino acids. Germline V CDR1 and CDR2: MGHRA, YSYEKL. V dropped 0 bases and J dropped 0 bases, with 12 bases sitting between them. The CDR3 nucleotides read TGCGCCAGCAGCCAAGATACGGGGGGGGTTAGCAATCAGCCCCAGCATTTT. Encoded protein: CASSQDTGGVSNQPQHF.

J is TRBJ2-1 and V is TRBV9, with 9 bases identical to TRBD2. The CDR3 has 16 residues. J was trimmed by 5 bases and V by 0 bases; bases with no gene match: 6. The germline CDR1 and CDR2 sequences are SGDLS and YYNGEE. This CDR3 is CASSVASSGRNNEQFF. CDR3 nucleotides: TGTGCCAGCAGCGTAGCTAGTAGCGGGAGAAACAATGAGCAGTTCTTC.

The CDR3 DNA is TGTGCCAGCAGTGAAGCGGGGGACGGTGGCTACACCTTC. It encodes CASSEAGDGGYTF. The chain couples TRBV6-1 to TRBJ1-2; a weak D match, TRBD1 (5 bases). CDR1 and CDR2 from the germline V gene are MNHNS and SASEGT. Trimming took 0 bases from V and 7 from J, leaving 9 bases between them. The CDR3 extends over 13 amino acids.

The rearrangement links TRBV2 to TRBJ2-1; no clear D gene. Deletions cut 3 bases from V and 15 bases from J, with 12 bases between. The CDR3 is 11 residues long. Germline loops: CDR1 SNHLY, CDR2 FYNNEI. CDR3: CASSEPSMSFF. The CDR3 bases are TGTGCCAGCAGTGAGCCGAGCATGTCGTTCTTC.

The chain links TRBV7-9 to TRBJ1-4, with D unresolved. V was cut by 0 bases and J by 5 bases, with 4 bases left in between. Germline V CDR1 and CDR2: SEHNR, FQNEAQ (reference sequence). CDR3 length: 13 residues. The CDR3 here is CASSLALNEKLFF. The CDR3 DNA reads TGTGCCAGCAGCTTAGCTTTAAATGAAAAACTGTTTTTT.

The genes are TRBV6-5 and TRBJ1-2, with 12 nucleotides matching TRBD1. Looked up from germline, CDR1 is MNHEY and CDR2 is SVGAGI. The CDR3 spans 14 residues. V lost 8 bases and J lost 7; bases outside the gene matches: 8. CDR3 DNA: TGTGCCAGCTCTTCGGGACAGGGGGCGGTTGGCTACACCTTC. Protein product: CASSSGQGAVGYTF.

The J gene is TRBJ2-7, the V gene TRBV27; tentatively, D is TRBD2 (6 bases). CDR1 and CDR2 (germline): MNHEY, SMNVEV (reference sequence). Trimming pared 0 bases from V and 3 bases from J, leaving 18 bases between. The length of the CDR3 is 17 residues. The CDR3 DNA follows: TGTGCCAGCAGTTTATCGTGGGAGGTCGACAGAGGCTACGAGCAGTACTTC. It translates to CASSLSWEVDRGYEQYF.

The chain uses TRBV9 and TRBJ2-1; 8 bases match TRBD1. CDR3 length: 17 residues. Trimming at V came to 4 bases and at J to 6 bases, leaving 15 bases not matched to a gene. CDR1 is SGDLS, CDR2 YYNGEE, per germline. In DNA form, the CDR3 reads TGTGCCAGCAGCCCAAGCCCCGACGACAGGGGTTCCAATGAGCAGTTCTTC. Encoded protein: CASSPSPDDRGSNEQFF.

The chain links TRBV30 to TRBJ1-1; TRBD1 might be the D (5 bases). This CDR3 contains 13 residues. V lost 4 bases and J 0 bases, leaving 9 bases between the germline ends. The germline CDR1 and CDR2 sequences are GTSNPN and SVGIG (reference sequence). The CDR3 reads CAWTQGMNTEAFF. The CDR3 DNA reads TGTGCCTGGACCCAGGGAATGAACACTGAAGCTTTCTTT. Full variable domain (outside the CDR3, taken from reference TRBV30 and TRBJ1-1): SQTIHQWPATLVQPVGSPLSLECTVEGTSNPNLYWYRQAAGRGLQLLFYSVGIGQISSEVPQNLSASRPQDRQFILSSKKLLLSDSGFYLCAWTQGMNTEAFFGQGTRLTVV.

This clone was observed a single time. The chain couples TRBV6-5 to TRBJ2-1; 11 bases are shared with TRBD2. V was pared by 6 bases and J by 6 bases, with 4 bases of the junction left unmatched. Germline CDR1 and CDR2: MNHEY and SVGAGI. The CDR3 spans 14 residues. Written as DNA, the CDR3 is TGTGCCAGCAGCGGACTAGCGGGTACCAATGAGCAGTTCTTC. This sequence encodes CASSGLAGTNEQFF.

V gene TRBV3-1 (or the pseudogene TRBV3-2) combines with J gene TRBJ1-3, with D possibly matching TRBD1 (5 bases). V lost 3 bases and J 2 bases, leaving 8 bases between the germline ends. The CDR3 is made up of 14 amino acids. The germline V gene has CDR1 LGHDT and CDR2 YNNKEL (reference sequence). CDR3 residues: CASSQDTAGNTIYF. CDR3 coding DNA: TGTGCCAGCAGCCAGGACACCGCTGGAAACACCATATATTTT.

This clone was observed a single time. The chain combines TRBV5-1 with TRBJ2-2, with D possibly TRBD1 on 6 matching bases. This CDR3 has 15 amino acids. The V gene lost 4 bases and the J gene lost 7 bases, with 17 bases spanning the gap. The germline V gene has CDR1 SGHRS and CDR2 YFSETQ. CDR3 nucleotides: TGCGCCAGCAGCCCCTTGGGGGCCGAACTCGGGGAGCTGTTTTTT. Translation gives CASSPLGAELGELFF. Together with reference TRBV5-1 and TRBJ2-2, the CDR3 gives the full variable domain: KAGVTQTPRYLIKTRGQQVTLSCSPISGHRSVSWYQQTPGQGLQFLFEYFSETQRNKGNFPGRFSGRQFSNSRSEMNVSTLELGDSALYLCASSPLGAELGELFFGEGSRLTVL.

The CDR3 loop reads CASSIHSGGGYTF. As DNA, the CDR3 is TGTGCCAGTAGTATTCATTCCGGTGGGGGCTACACCTTC. The chain employs TRBV19 and TRBJ1-2; D unresolved. V was trimmed by 3 bases and J by 8 bases, leaving 13 bases between them. This CDR3 is built from 13 residues. In germline, CDR1 is LNHDA, CDR2 SQIVND (reference sequence).

V gene TRBV6-1 combines with J gene TRBJ1-5; 9 bases line up with TRBD1. Unmatched junction bases numbered 10, after V lost 4 bases and J lost 3 bases. Germline V lookup: CDR1 MNHNS, CDR2 SASEGT. This CDR3 region has 17 residues. The CDR3 spells CASSGGYGTGNNQPQHF. CDR3 bases: TGTGCCAGCAGTGGGGGTTACGGGACAGGGAACAATCAGCCCCAGCATTTT.

The gene calls are TRBV25-1 and TRBJ2-2; no clear D. Between the trimmed V and J ends, which lost 11 bases and 9 bases, there was a span of 16 bases. CDR1 and CDR2 from the germline V gene are MGHDK and SYGVNS. This CDR3 contains 12 residues. In DNA, the CDR3 is TGTGCCTCGCTCTCGGCCCACCGGGAGCTGTTTTTT. Its protein is CASLSAHRELFF.

The chain employs TRBV16 and TRBJ1-5; a weak D match, TRBD1 (5 bases). Per germline, CDR1 KGHSY and CDR2 FQNENV. Trimming pared 1 base from V and 4 bases from J, leaving 11 bases between. This CDR3 is 15 amino acids long. The CDR3 nucleotides read TGTGCCAGCAGCCAATTGGGAGGGGTAAATCAGCCCCAGCATTTT. Encoded protein: CASSQLGGVNQPQHF.

This chain uses TRBV30 with TRBJ1-6, with a tentative D call TRBD1 (6 bases). The CDR3 has 12 residues. Per germline, CDR1 GTSNPN and CDR2 SVGIG (reference sequence). V lost 5 bases and J 8 bases, leaving 10 bases between the germline ends. CDR3 sequence (DNA): TGTGCCTGGGGGGGGGCCCATTCACCCCTCCACTTT. Amino acid sequence: CAWGGAHSPLHF.

J is TRBJ2-1 and V is TRBV5-5; 7 bases agree with TRBD2. V was clipped by 1 base and J by 6 bases; unmatched bases: 7. The CDR3 is 15 residues long. Germline lookup yields CDR1 SGHKS and CDR2 YYEKEE (reference sequence). The CDR3 sequence is CASSLFLAATNEQFF. CDR3 sequence (DNA): TGTGCCAGCAGCTTGTTTCTAGCGGCTACCAATGAGCAGTTCTTC.

The genes are TRBV7-9 and TRBJ2-1; tentatively, D is TRBD2 (6 bases). The CDR3 has 12 residues. V was clipped by 5 bases and J by 10 bases, with 12 bases between them. Per germline, CDR1 SEHNR and CDR2 FQNEAQ (reference sequence). CDR3 coding DNA: TGTGCCAGCAGCCTAGAGAGCGGGGAGCAGTTCTTC. Encoded protein: CASSLESGEQFF.

J is TRBJ2-1 and V is TRBV9, with no clear D. Germline CDR1 is SGDLS and CDR2 is YYNGEE. V was shortened by 3 bases and J by 10 bases, with 11 bases between the two germline ends. This CDR3 is built from 12 residues. CDR3 nucleotides: TGTGCCAGCAGCGCTAGGACCAACGAGCAGTTCTTC. Its protein is CASSARTNEQFF.

The genes are TRBV4-1 and TRBJ1-5, with D unclear. V lost 3 bases and J lost 5, with 11 bases in between. This CDR3 is 14 amino acids long. CDR1 is MGHRA, CDR2 YSYEKL, per germline. CDR3 loop: CASSHPIRDQPQHF. The CDR3 nucleotides are TGCGCCAGCAGCCACCCCATACGGGATCAGCCCCAGCATTTT.

The chain joins TRBV7-9 to TRBJ2-7; D is ambiguous. V was shortened by 3 bases and J by 2 bases, with 14 bases between the two germline ends. Germline V gives CDR1 SEHNR, CDR2 FQNEAQ (reference sequence). This CDR3 contains 15 residues. The CDR3 nucleotides read TGTGCCAGCAGCTTTAAGTATAGGGATACCTACGAGCAGTACTTC. This encodes CASSFKYRDTYEQYF.

This clone was seen once. The chain uses TRBV5-1 and TRBJ1-4; D unclear. V was shortened by 2 bases and J by 7 bases, with 12 bases between the two germline ends. Germline V gene lookup returns CDR1 SGHRS and CDR2 YFSETQ. CDR3 size: 14 residues. CDR3 loop: CASSLGPGGEKLFF. In nucleotides, the CDR3 is TGCGCCAGCAGCTTAGGTCCCGGAGGTGAAAAACTGTTTTTT.

The CDR3 loop reads CASSIQRTGENTIYF. DNA of the CDR3: TGTGCCAGTAGTATACAACGGACAGGGGAAAACACCATATATTTT. The chain combines TRBV19 with TRBJ1-3, with TRBD1 matching over 9 bases. This CDR3 contains 15 residues. V lost 2 bases and J lost 6; bases outside the gene matches: 5. Germline assignment: CDR1 LNHDA and CDR2 SQIVND (reference sequence).